A selection of T cell receptor beta chains follows, all from one sample in a study of T cell responses to AZD1222 COVID-19 vaccine. TCRdb's table, derived via immunoSEQ multiplex PCR, lists solely in-frame clones and lacks some. The table lists around 120,000 clones, around 93% of them singletons. The sequencing used peripheral blood, collected 28 days after the second AZD1222 dose. The receptors shown here come from an adult who received the AZD1222 COVID-19 vaccine. CDR3s include the opening cysteine and the closing phenylalanine or tryptophan. Fields, in order: V gene, J gene, clone size, CDR3 length, D gene, CDR3 protein, CDR3 DNA. A D gene is named only where the DNA matches it firmly. Where a row states a size, it is once, few, many or the class of an expanded clone; other rows omit it.

v_gene: TRBV2; j_gene: TRBJ1-6; abundance: .; len: 12; d_gene: .; CDR3aa: CASSERASPLHF; CDR3nt: TGTGCCAGCAGTGAGAGGGCTTCACCCCTCCACTTT
v_gene: TRBV21-1; j_gene: TRBJ2-4; abundance: .; len: 9; d_gene: .; CDR3aa: CASNREQYF; CDR3nt: TGTGCCAGCAATCGGGAGCAGTACTTC
v_gene: TRBV18; j_gene: TRBJ1-1; abundance: .; len: 13; d_gene: .; CDR3aa: CASSSNKNTEAFF; CDR3nt: TGTGCCAGCTCAAGCAACAAGAACACTGAAGCTTTCTTT
v_gene: TRBV18; j_gene: TRBJ1-1; abundance: .; len: 13; d_gene: .; CDR3aa: CASSPQGASEAFF; CDR3nt: TGTGCCAGCTCACCCCAGGGTGCTAGCGAAGCTTTCTTT
v_gene: TRBV19; j_gene: TRBJ1-1; abundance: .; len: 13; d_gene: TRBD1; CDR3aa: CASSTQGESEAFF; CDR3nt: TGTGCCAGTAGCACGCAGGGGGAATCTGAAGCTTTCTTT
v_gene: TRBV5-4; j_gene: TRBJ2-7; abundance: .; len: 14; d_gene: .; CDR3aa: CASSLAGTGYEQYF; CDR3nt: TGTGCCAGCAGCTTGGCTGGGACGGGCTACGAGCAGTACTTC
v_gene: TRBV10-3; j_gene: TRBJ1-6; abundance: .; len: 14; d_gene: .; CDR3aa: CAISLQARDSPLHF; CDR3nt: TGTGCCATCAGTTTGCAGGCGCGAGACTCACCCCTCCACTTT
v_gene: TRBV29-1; j_gene: TRBJ1-1; abundance: .; len: 11; d_gene: .; CDR3aa: CSVEGEAEAFF; CDR3nt: TGCAGCGTTGAGGGTGAGGCTGAAGCTTTCTTT
v_gene: TRBV7-2; j_gene: TRBJ2-1; abundance: .; len: 13; d_gene: .; CDR3aa: CASSLGTRSEQFF; CDR3nt: TGTGCCAGCAGCTTAGGGACCCGGAGTGAGCAGTTCTTC
v_gene: TRBV7-8; j_gene: TRBJ1-5; abundance: .; len: 12; d_gene: .; CDR3aa: CASSLAGKPQHF; CDR3nt: TGTGCCAGCAGCTTAGCTGGGAAGCCCCAGCATTTT
v_gene: TRBV9; j_gene: TRBJ1-5; abundance: .; len: 15; d_gene: .; CDR3aa: CASSRGTDHNQPQHF; CDR3nt: TGTGCCAGCAGCAGAGGGACGGACCACAATCAGCCCCAGCATTTT
v_gene: TRBV3-1/TRBV3-2; j_gene: TRBJ2-3; abundance: once; len: 11; d_gene: .; CDR3aa: CASQGTDTQYF; CDR3nt: TGTGCCAGCCAGGGGACAGATACGCAGTATTTT
v_gene: TRBV27; j_gene: TRBJ1-5; abundance: .; len: 12; d_gene: .; CDR3aa: CASAPLNQPQHF; CDR3nt: TGTGCCAGCGCCCCACTGAATCAGCCCCAGCATTTT
v_gene: TRBV3-1/TRBV3-2; j_gene: TRBJ1-2; abundance: .; len: 14; d_gene: TRBD1; CDR3aa: CASSQIRDREGYTF; CDR3nt: TGTGCCAGCAGCCAAATCCGGGACAGAGAAGGCTACACCTTC
v_gene: TRBV7-2; j_gene: TRBJ1-4; abundance: .; len: 13; d_gene: TRBD1; CDR3aa: CASSERQGWKLFF; CDR3nt: TGTGCCAGCAGCGAGAGACAGGGGTGGAAACTGTTTTTT
v_gene: TRBV28; j_gene: TRBJ2-7; abundance: .; len: 11; d_gene: .; CDR3aa: CASWGSYEQYF; CDR3nt: TGTGCCAGTTGGGGCTCCTACGAGCAGTACTTC
v_gene: TRBV7-2; j_gene: TRBJ2-5; abundance: .; len: 13; d_gene: .; CDR3aa: CASSPPERATQYF; CDR3nt: TGTGCCAGCAGCCCCCCCGAGCGCGCGACCCAGTACTTC
v_gene: TRBV28; j_gene: TRBJ1-1; abundance: .; len: 15; d_gene: .; CDR3aa: CASSLSGGWNTEAFF; CDR3nt: TGTGCCAGCAGTTTATCCGGGGGGTGGAACACTGAAGCTTTCTTT
v_gene: TRBV19; j_gene: TRBJ1-5; abundance: .; len: 12; d_gene: .; CDR3aa: CASSTEYQPQHF; CDR3nt: TGTGCCAGTAGTACCGAATATCAGCCCCAGCATTTT
v_gene: TRBV5-8; j_gene: TRBJ2-1; abundance: .; len: 15; d_gene: .; CDR3aa: CASSPGQSSYNEQFF; CDR3nt: TGTGCCAGCAGCCCAGGACAGAGCTCCTACAATGAGCAGTTCTTC
v_gene: TRBV5-5; j_gene: TRBJ1-3; abundance: .; len: 17; d_gene: .; CDR3aa: CASSQHGTANSGNTIYF; CDR3nt: TGTGCCAGCAGCCAACACGGGACCGCAAACTCTGGAAACACCATATATTTT
v_gene: TRBV6-5; j_gene: TRBJ2-5; abundance: .; len: 12; d_gene: TRBD2; CDR3aa: CGSGGLEETQYF; CDR3nt: TGTGGCAGCGGGGGCCTAGAGGAGACCCAGTACTTC
v_gene: TRBV19; j_gene: TRBJ1-4; abundance: .; len: 14; d_gene: .; CDR3aa: CASSINRLAEKLFF; CDR3nt: TGTGCCAGTAGTATTAACAGGCTTGCTGAAAAACTGTTTTTT
v_gene: TRBV11-2; j_gene: TRBJ1-4; abundance: .; len: 15; d_gene: .; CDR3aa: CASSLDQDEDEKLFF; CDR3nt: TGTGCCAGCAGCTTAGATCAGGACGAGGATGAAAAACTGTTTTTT
v_gene: TRBV7-2; j_gene: TRBJ2-1; abundance: .; len: 15; d_gene: .; CDR3aa: CASSPRDPSYNEQFF; CDR3nt: TGTGCCAGCAGCCCCCGAGACCCCTCCTACAATGAGCAGTTCTTC
v_gene: TRBV2; j_gene: TRBJ1-1; abundance: .; len: 14; d_gene: .; CDR3aa: CASLKGVLNTEAFF; CDR3nt: TGTGCCAGCTTAAAGGGGGTATTGAACACTGAAGCTTTCTTT
v_gene: TRBV10-3; j_gene: TRBJ1-5; abundance: .; len: 14; d_gene: .; CDR3aa: CATREGGIDQPQHF; CDR3nt: TGTGCCACTAGGGAAGGGGGTATCGATCAGCCCCAGCATTTT
v_gene: TRBV4-1; j_gene: TRBJ2-5; abundance: .; len: 12; d_gene: .; CDR3aa: CASSQVRETQYF; CDR3nt: TGCGCCAGCAGCCAAGTACGAGAGACCCAGTACTTC
v_gene: TRBV7-8; j_gene: TRBJ1-2; abundance: .; len: 14; d_gene: TRBD1; CDR3aa: CASSSPGTGMGYTF; CDR3nt: TGTGCCAGCAGCTCTCCCGGGACAGGGATGGGCTACACCTTC
v_gene: TRBV9; j_gene: TRBJ2-5; abundance: once; len: 15; d_gene: .; CDR3aa: CASSVGQGRQETQYF; CDR3nt: TGTGCCAGCAGCGTAGGGCAGGGGAGGCAAGAGACCCAGTACTTC
v_gene: TRBV5-1; j_gene: TRBJ2-2; abundance: .; len: 15; d_gene: TRBD1; CDR3aa: CASSFQGGATGELFF; CDR3nt: TGCGCCAGCAGCTTCCAAGGGGGCGCGACCGGGGAGCTGTTTTTT
v_gene: TRBV12-3/TRBV12-4; j_gene: TRBJ1-6; abundance: .; len: 13; d_gene: .; CDR3aa: CATRRSNNSPLHF; CDR3nt: TGTGCCACCCGCAGGAGCAATAATTCACCCCTCCACTTT
v_gene: TRBV28; j_gene: TRBJ1-1; abundance: .; len: 15; d_gene: .; CDR3aa: CASSLPRAMNTEAFF; CDR3nt: TGTGCCAGCAGTCTCCCCAGGGCGATGAACACTGAAGCTTTCTTT
v_gene: TRBV7-8; j_gene: TRBJ1-3; abundance: .; len: 13; d_gene: .; CDR3aa: CASSLNFLNTIYF; CDR3nt: TGTGCCAGCAGCTTAAACTTTTTGAACACCATATATTTT
v_gene: TRBV6-2/TRBV6-3; j_gene: TRBJ2-1; abundance: .; len: 15; d_gene: .; CDR3aa: CASSQEGRSYNEQFF; CDR3nt: TGTGCCAGCAGCCAAGAAGGACGATCCTACAATGAGCAGTTCTTC
v_gene: TRBV2; j_gene: TRBJ2-1; abundance: .; len: 13; d_gene: .; CDR3aa: CASRTDEDNEQFF; CDR3nt: TGTGCCAGCAGGACAGACGAGGACAATGAGCAGTTCTTC
v_gene: TRBV5-1; j_gene: TRBJ1-1; abundance: .; len: 14; d_gene: TRBD1; CDR3aa: CASSLTGGDTEAFF; CDR3nt: TGCGCCAGCAGCTTGACAGGGGGTGACACTGAAGCTTTCTTT
v_gene: TRBV27; j_gene: TRBJ2-7; abundance: .; len: 16; d_gene: .; CDR3aa: CASSRAYSSADYEQYF; CDR3nt: TGTGCCAGCAGTCGGGCCTACTCCTCAGCGGACTACGAGCAGTACTTC
v_gene: TRBV18; j_gene: TRBJ1-5; abundance: .; len: 15; d_gene: .; CDR3aa: CASSPQENRNQPQHF; CDR3nt: TGTGCCAGCTCACCACAGGAGAATCGCAATCAGCCCCAGCATTTT
v_gene: TRBV4-1; j_gene: TRBJ2-6; abundance: .; len: 14; d_gene: .; CDR3aa: CASSQLDGANVLTF; CDR3nt: TGCGCCAGCAGCCAATTGGATGGGGCCAACGTCCTGACTTTC
v_gene: TRBV29-1; j_gene: TRBJ1-1; abundance: .; len: 12; d_gene: .; CDR3aa: CSVGGLNTEAFF; CDR3nt: TGCAGCGTTGGGGGTTTGAACACTGAAGCTTTCTTT
v_gene: TRBV6-2/TRBV6-3; j_gene: TRBJ1-1; abundance: .; len: 16; d_gene: .; CDR3aa: CASSLAGAVMNTEAFF; CDR3nt: TGTGCCAGCAGTTTGGCAGGGGCGGTTATGAACACTGAAGCTTTCTTT
v_gene: TRBV18; j_gene: TRBJ2-2; abundance: .; len: 14; d_gene: .; CDR3aa: CASSPGGASGELFF; CDR3nt: TGTGCCAGCTCACCCGGGGGAGCGAGCGGGGAGCTGTTTTTT
v_gene: TRBV19; j_gene: TRBJ2-7; abundance: .; len: 14; d_gene: .; CDR3aa: CASSIEGETDEQYF; CDR3nt: TGTGCCAGTAGTATAGAAGGAGAGACGGACGAGCAGTACTTC
v_gene: TRBV11-3; j_gene: TRBJ1-3; abundance: .; len: 13; d_gene: .; CDR3aa: CASSLTIGNTIYF; CDR3nt: TGTGCCAGCAGCCTGACCATCGGAAACACCATATATTTT
v_gene: TRBV5-1; j_gene: TRBJ1-1; abundance: .; len: 16; d_gene: .; CDR3aa: CASRPGQNLKNTEAFF; CDR3nt: TGCGCCAGCAGACCGGGACAAAACCTAAAGAACACTGAAGCTTTCTTT
v_gene: TRBV3-1/TRBV3-2; j_gene: TRBJ2-5; abundance: .; len: 15; d_gene: .; CDR3aa: CASSLGEGDQETQYF; CDR3nt: TGTGCCAGCAGTCTTGGGGAGGGGGACCAAGAGACCCAGTACTTC
v_gene: TRBV5-1; j_gene: TRBJ1-1; abundance: .; len: 16; d_gene: .; CDR3aa: CASSSLGQGGLPEAFF; CDR3nt: TGCGCCAGCAGCTCTCTAGGGCAGGGTGGCTTGCCTGAAGCTTTCTTT
v_gene: TRBV24-1; j_gene: TRBJ2-3; abundance: .; len: 13; d_gene: TRBD2; CDR3aa: CATRTSGTDTQYF; CDR3nt: TGTGCCACACGGACTAGCGGCACAGATACGCAGTATTTT
v_gene: TRBV10-1; j_gene: TRBJ2-7; abundance: few; len: 13; d_gene: .; CDR3aa: CASMQGGTYEQYF; CDR3nt: TGCGCCAGCATGCAGGGTGGTACCTACGAGCAGTACTTC
v_gene: TRBV2; j_gene: TRBJ2-5; abundance: .; len: 15; d_gene: TRBD2; CDR3aa: CASRSGTSGRETQYF; CDR3nt: TGTGCCAGCAGAAGCGGGACTTCAGGCCGAGAGACCCAGTACTTC
v_gene: TRBV6-4; j_gene: TRBJ1-1; abundance: many; len: 14; d_gene: TRBD1; CDR3aa: CASSDGTGGTEAFF; CDR3nt: TGTGCCAGCAGTGACGGGACAGGGGGCACTGAAGCTTTCTTT
v_gene: TRBV6-5; j_gene: TRBJ1-1; abundance: .; len: 15; d_gene: TRBD1; CDR3aa: CASRDRGLGNTEAFF; CDR3nt: TGTGCCAGCAGGGACAGGGGGCTTGGGAACACTGAAGCTTTCTTT
v_gene: TRBV5-4; j_gene: TRBJ2-2; abundance: .; len: 16; d_gene: TRBD1; CDR3aa: CASSLRTGLNTGELFF; CDR3nt: TGTGCCAGCAGCTTGAGGACAGGGCTTAACACCGGGGAGCTGTTTTTT
v_gene: TRBV6-5; j_gene: TRBJ2-1; abundance: .; len: 12; d_gene: .; CDR3aa: CASNGGGNEQFF; CDR3nt: TGTGCCAGCAACGGGGGCGGGAATGAGCAGTTCTTC